The 13 T cell receptor beta chains reported below all come from one sample, sequenced in a study of blood T cell repertoires in COVID-19. Profiled with immunoSEQ multiplex PCR; TCRdb holds only in-frame clones, not every one. The top ten hold approximately 25% of the sample, which has 15,000 to 20,000 clones, about 88% seen once. The sample comprised peripheral blood. The receptors derive from a man in his sixties with acute or convalescent COVID-19.

The chain uses TRBV12-3 or TRBV12-4 and TRBJ2-5; no firm D call. The V gene lost 2 bases and the J gene lost 5 bases, with 9 bases spanning the gap. The CDR3 spans 13 residues. The CDR3 DNA reads TGTGCCAGCAGTTTAAGTTGGCGGGAGACCCAGTACTTC. It yields the protein CASSLSWRETQYF.

The V and J genes are TRBV14 and TRBJ2-1, with TRBD1 identical over 7 bases. The germline V gene has CDR1 SGHDN and CDR2 FVKESK. This CDR3 has 17 amino acids. The junction had 19 bases not matched to a gene; V was cut back by 5 bases and J by 9 bases. The CDR3 DNA sequence: TGTGCCAGCAGCGGTTTTTTTACAGGGGAAATTAGAAGTGAGCAGTTCTTC. Its translation: CASSGFFTGEIRSEQFF.

The chain has TRBV12-3 or TRBV12-4 and TRBJ2-7; no firm D call. The CDR3 consists of 13 residues. V was pared by 6 bases and J by 1 base, with 10 bases between. The CDR3 bases are TGTGCCAGCAGCCCGAAACAGTCCTACGAGCAGTACTTC. It translates to CASSPKQSYEQYF.

This clone has a handful of counts. J is TRBJ1-6 and V is TRBV5-1, with a possible D match to TRBD1 (5 bases). From germline, CDR1 is SGHRS and CDR2 YFSETQ. This CDR3 is 16 amino acids long. Trimming removed 0 bases from V and 6 bases from J, with 13 bases in between. DNA for the CDR3: TGCGCCAGCAGCTTGGAGGGCCAGGGTAGTAATTCACCCCTCCACTTT. Its translation: CASSLEGQGSNSPLHF.

CDR3 DNA: TGCGCCAGCAGCCAGGACCGACAGTACCAGCGAAAACTGTTTTTT. Translating gives CASSQDRQYQRKLFF. The V call is TRBV4-1, the J call TRBJ1-4, with D perhaps matching TRBD1 (5 bases). Germline V gene sequence: CDR1 MGHRA, CDR2 YSYEKL. V was clipped by 3 bases and J by 10 bases, with 18 bases between them. The CDR3 sequence is 15 residues long.

This chain connects TRBV30 to TRBJ2-7; 10 bases match TRBD2. This CDR3 comprises 14 residues. V was clipped by 0 bases and J by 2 bases; unmatched bases: 1. Germline CDR1 reads GTSNPN; CDR2 reads SVGIG (reference sequence). CDR3 nucleotide sequence: TGTGCCTGGAGTGTAGCGGGAGGGCCCTACGAGCAGTACTTC. It specifies CAWSVAGGPYEQYF. Full variable domain (rest looked up from reference TRBV30 and TRBJ2-7): SQTIHQWPATLVQPVGSPLSLECTVEGTSNPNLYWYRQAAGRGLQLLFYSVGIGQISSEVPQNLSASRPQDRQFILSSKKLLLSDSGFYLCAWSVAGGPYEQYFGPGTRLTVT.

The chain uses TRBV18 and TRBJ1-1, with D tentatively TRBD1 (5 bases). The length of the CDR3 is 15 residues. V lost 3 bases and J lost 3, with 14 bases in between. CDR1 KGHSH and CDR2 LQKENI come from the germline V gene. The CDR3 nucleotides are TGTGCCAGCTCACCGGTGGGGGGTCCGGACACTGAAGCTTTCTTT. It codes for CASSPVGGPDTEAFF.

The V gene is TRBV30, the J gene TRBJ1-2, with D maybe TRBD1 (6 bases). CDR3 length equals 11 residues. V lost 5 bases and J 5 bases, leaving 9 bases between the germline ends. CDR1 and CDR2 (germline): GTSNPN, SVGIG (reference sequence). As DNA, the CDR3 is TGTGCCTGGCTCAGGGGATATGGCTACACCTTC. As protein: CAWLRGYGYTF.

The chain has TRBV30 and TRBJ1-2; D might be TRBD1 (5 bases). Trimming removed 2 bases at V and 4 bases at J, with 11 bases between. The CDR3 is 13 residues long. Germline V gene lookup returns CDR1 GTSNPN and CDR2 SVGIG (reference sequence). The CDR3 DNA reads TGTGCCTGGAGTATTCAGGGAATCTATGGCTACACCTTC. This codes for CAWSIQGIYGYTF.

V and J are TRBV19 and TRBJ2-3; 11 nucleotides align to TRBD2. V trimming: 6 bases; J trimming: 7 bases; junction bases outside the gene matches: 9. The CDR3 runs to 15 residues. Looked up from germline, CDR1 is LNHDA and CDR2 is SQIVND (reference sequence). The CDR3: CASRRSSGGVYTQYF. The DNA of the CDR3 is TGTGCCAGTAGGCGAAGTAGCGGGGGGGTGTATACGCAGTATTTT.

This chain joins TRBV14 and TRBJ1-6; TRBD1 agrees at 8 bases. Germline V CDR1 and CDR2: SGHDN, FVKESK. The CDR3 covers 15 residues. The V segment lost 5 bases and the J segment 9 bases; nucleotides outside the gene matches: 9. CDR3 bases: TGTGCCAGCAGCACCCGGACAGGGTTCAGTTCACCCCTCCACTTT. It yields the protein CASSTRTGFSSPLHF.

The chain links TRBV11-2 to TRBJ2-7, with D tentatively TRBD2 (6 bases). V gave up 1 base and J gave up 6 bases, with 13 bases separating them. CDR3 length: 14 residues. CDR1 and CDR2 (germline): SGHAT, FQNNGV. The CDR3 DNA follows: TGTGCCAGCAGCTTAGCGGGAGATTTTGCCGAGCAGTACTTC. This codes for CASSLAGDFAEQYF.

The rearrangement joins TRBV6-5 to TRBJ2-7; possible D gene TRBD1, 6 bases. The CDR3 is 13 residues long. V lost 8 bases, J lost 5 bases, and 16 bases lay in between. Germline V CDR1 and CDR2: MNHEY, SVGAGI. The CDR3 coding sequence is TGTGCCAGCGAAGTGTCAAGGGGGAACGAGCAGTACTTC. It yields the protein CASEVSRGNEQYF.